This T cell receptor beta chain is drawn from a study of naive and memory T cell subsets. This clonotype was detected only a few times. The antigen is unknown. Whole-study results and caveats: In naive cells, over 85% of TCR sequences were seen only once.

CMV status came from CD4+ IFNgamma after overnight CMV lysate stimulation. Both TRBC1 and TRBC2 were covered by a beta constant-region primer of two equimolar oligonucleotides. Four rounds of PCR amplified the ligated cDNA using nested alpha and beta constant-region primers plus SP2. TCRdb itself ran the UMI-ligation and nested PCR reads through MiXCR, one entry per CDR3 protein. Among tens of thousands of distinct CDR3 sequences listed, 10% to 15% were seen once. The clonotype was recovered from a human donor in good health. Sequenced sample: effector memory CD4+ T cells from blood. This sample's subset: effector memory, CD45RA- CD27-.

The CDR3 DNA reads TGTGCCAGCAGCTTTCCCGGGACAACCATGGGGGAGCAGTACTTC. Translating it yields CASSFPGTTMGEQYF. The chain is built from TRBV7-2 and TRBJ2-7; tentatively, D is TRBD1 (6 bases). Trimming removed 3 bases at V and 7 bases at J, with 19 bases between. This CDR3 has 15 residues. Germline V lookup: CDR1 SGHTA, CDR2 FQGNSA.